Listed below are T cell receptor beta chains from one sample, sequenced in a study of CD8+ T cells in alopecia areata. Clones were sequenced by immunoSEQ multiplex PCR, and TCRdb holds only the in-frame ones, with some missing. The sample carries 200,000 to 250,000 clones, 50% to 65% recorded once. Specimen: CD4+ T cells sorted from blood, collected at week 0. The receptors were gathered from a human donor with alopecia areata. The CDR3 runs from the conserved cysteine through the conserved F or W. D genes are given only for firm matches. Rows may omit the clone size; those that give it use once, few, many or a size class.

V,J,D,size,DNA,CDR3
TRBV18,TRBJ2-7,TRBD2,-,TGTGCCAGCTCACCACTTCTTTCCGGGACTAGCGGGGTTTACGAGCAGTACTTC,CASSPLLSGTSGVYEQYF
TRBV18,TRBJ1-2,-,-,TGTGCCAGCTCACCATTTCCTGGGGAAGATGGCTACACCTTC,CASSPFPGEDGYTF
TRBV7-6,TRBJ2-5,TRBD1,-,TGTGCCAGCAGCGCAGACAGGGCTGAGACCCAGTACTTC,CASSADRAETQYF
TRBV5-6,TRBJ1-2,-,few,TGTGCCAGCAGCCACTGGACCCCAAGGAGGTCTTCGGACTATGGCTACACCTTC,CASSHWTPRRSSDYGYTF
TRBV29-1,TRBJ1-4,TRBD1,-,TGCAGAGGGACAGGGGGAAGGGAAAAACTGTTTTTT,CRGTGGREKLFF
TRBV30,TRBJ2-7,TRBD2,few,TGTGCCTGGAGTGGACTAGCGGGAGACGAGCAGTACTTC,CAWSGLAGDEQYF
TRBV13,TRBJ1-6,-,-,TGTGCCAGCAGCTTAGTGCTGGTTTCACCCCTCCACTTT,CASSLVLVSPLHF
TRBV11-2,TRBJ1-3,-,few,TGTGCCAGCAGCTCCCATGGGGGCTCTGGAAACACCATATATTTT,CASSSHGGSGNTIYF
TRBV5-4,TRBJ2-7,TRBD1,few,TGTGCCAGCAGCCCGGACCAGGGGGCGTACCACGAGCAGTACTTC,CASSPDQGAYHEQYF
TRBV19,TRBJ2-1,-,-,TGTGCCAGTAGTAATAGCGGCAATGAGCAGTTCTTC,CASSNSGNEQFF
TRBV7-3,TRBJ2-1,-,-,TGTGCCAGCAGCCCTTCCCGGACCTACAATGAGCAGTTCTTC,CASSPSRTYNEQFF
TRBV5-4,TRBJ1-2,-,-,TGTGCCAGCAGCTTGGACCCATCCCAAAACTATGGCTACACCTTC,CASSLDPSQNYGYTF
TRBV30,TRBJ2-7,-,few,TGTGCCTGGGTTAGGACAGGGGCGGCTAGCGGGAGTTTACGCGAGCAGTACTTC,CAWVRTGAASGSLREQYF
TRBV23-1,TRBJ1-2,-,-,TGCGCCAGCAGTACTTGCGGGGGCGATGGCTACACCTTC,CASSTCGGDGYTF
TRBV14,TRBJ2-3,-,-,TGTGCCAGCAGCCAATTAGAGGGGATGGCCACAGATACGCAGTATTTT,CASSQLEGMATDTQYF
TRBV5-4,TRBJ1-4,-,-,TGTGCCAGCAGCTCCTCACAGGGATTGACTAATGAAAAACTGTTTTTT,CASSSSQGLTNEKLFF
TRBV18,TRBJ1-4,-,-,TGTGCCAGCTCACCGGAGGGGAATCCGTCTGAAAAACTGTTTTTT,CASSPEGNPSEKLFF
TRBV19,TRBJ1-2,-,few,TGTGCCAGTAGTATTTTGGAAAGGGGGAGCTATGGCTACACCTTC,CASSILERGSYGYTF
TRBV29-1,TRBJ2-2,-,few,TGCAGCGTTGAACCAACGGCGGCCGGGGAGCTGTTTTTT,CSVEPTAAGELFF
TRBV10-2,TRBJ1-2,TRBD1,-,TGCGCCAGCAGTCAGACAGGGGGGAACTATGGCTACACCTTC,CASSQTGGNYGYTF
TRBV18,TRBJ2-5,-,-,TGTGCCAGCTCACCAGGAGGGGGTCCCCTTCAAGAGACCCAGTACTTC,CASSPGGGPLQETQYF
TRBV2,TRBJ2-6,-,-,TGTGCCAGCAGCTCCGGGACGGCCATCTCTGGGGCCAACGTCCTGACTTTC,CASSSGTAISGANVLTF
TRBV30,TRBJ1-2,-,-,TGTGCCTGGAGTGAAGGGTACTATGGCTACACCTTC,CAWSEGYYGYTF
TRBV2,TRBJ2-5,-,-,TGTGCCAGCAGTGATCGGAAGCGTATGGAGACCCAGTACTTC,CASSDRKRMETQYF
TRBV14,TRBJ1-4,-,-,TGTGCCAGCAGCCAAGCGCACTATAATGAAAAACTGTTTTTT,CASSQAHYNEKLFF
TRBV6-5,TRBJ1-1,-,-,TGTGCCAGCAGTTACTCCCAACTCATGAACACTGAAGCTTTCTTT,CASSYSQLMNTEAFF
TRBV4-2,TRBJ2-2,-,few,TGTGCCAGCAGTCTACTCGGCAGCGCCACCGGGGAGCTGTTTTTT,CASSLLGSATGELFF
TRBV29-1,TRBJ1-2,-,-,TGCAGCGTTGGAACGATCTATGGCTACACCTTC,CSVGTIYGYTF
TRBV2,TRBJ1-5,-,few,TGTGCCAGCAGTGTGGGACGGGTGAATCAGCCCCAGCATTTT,CASSVGRVNQPQHF
TRBV5-1,TRBJ2-7,TRBD1,-,TGCGCCAGCAGCTCCGCCGGGACAGGGGTTTACGAGCAGTACTTC,CASSSAGTGVYEQYF
TRBV27,TRBJ2-7,-,-,TGTGCCAGTGTCAGGTCTGGGGGCCATGGCGAGCAGTACTTC,CASVRSGGHGEQYF
TRBV15,TRBJ2-7,TRBD1,few,TGTGCCACCAGCAGTAGGACAGGGGGCGGCCGCTCCTACGAGCAGTACTTC,CATSSRTGGGRSYEQYF
TRBV5-1,TRBJ1-2,-,-,TGCGCCAGCAGCTTGGGGAGGGAATATGGCTACACCTTC,CASSLGREYGYTF
TRBV30,TRBJ2-5,TRBD1,-,TGTGCCTGGAGCCACCGAGGGACAGGGGTACAAGAGACCCAGTACTTC,CAWSHRGTGVQETQYF
TRBV5-1,TRBJ2-7,-,few,TGCGCCAGCAGGGGTGCCTACGAGCAGTACTTC,CASRGAYEQYF
TRBV5-1,TRBJ2-7,-,-,TGCGCCAGCAGCGCCGGGACCCCGCAGCAGTACTTC,CASSAGTPQQYF
TRBV29-1,TRBJ1-2,-,few,TGCAGCGTTGCGCGGCCGGAGGGCTACACCTTC,CSVARPEGYTF
TRBV25-1,TRBJ2-1,TRBD2,-,TGTGCCAGCAGACGAGCGGGAGGCTCCTACAATGAGCAGTTCTTC,CASRRAGGSYNEQFF
TRBV6-5,TRBJ2-6,-,-,TGTGCCAGCAGTTACTCTTCAGGGTCTGGGGCCAACGTCCTGACTTTC,CASSYSSGSGANVLTF
TRBV30,TRBJ1-5,TRBD1,-,TGTGCCTGGAGTGGGGCGACAGGGGATAGCAATCAGCCCCAGCATTTT,CAWSGATGDSNQPQHF
TRBV4-1,TRBJ1-2,-,-,TGCGCCAGCAGCCAAGGGGAGGGCAAGCTTTACTATGGCTACACCTTC,CASSQGEGKLYYGYTF
TRBV5-1,TRBJ2-1,-,-,TGCGCCAGCAGCACTCTAACAGGGGAGGATGAGCAGTTCTTC,CASSTLTGEDEQFF